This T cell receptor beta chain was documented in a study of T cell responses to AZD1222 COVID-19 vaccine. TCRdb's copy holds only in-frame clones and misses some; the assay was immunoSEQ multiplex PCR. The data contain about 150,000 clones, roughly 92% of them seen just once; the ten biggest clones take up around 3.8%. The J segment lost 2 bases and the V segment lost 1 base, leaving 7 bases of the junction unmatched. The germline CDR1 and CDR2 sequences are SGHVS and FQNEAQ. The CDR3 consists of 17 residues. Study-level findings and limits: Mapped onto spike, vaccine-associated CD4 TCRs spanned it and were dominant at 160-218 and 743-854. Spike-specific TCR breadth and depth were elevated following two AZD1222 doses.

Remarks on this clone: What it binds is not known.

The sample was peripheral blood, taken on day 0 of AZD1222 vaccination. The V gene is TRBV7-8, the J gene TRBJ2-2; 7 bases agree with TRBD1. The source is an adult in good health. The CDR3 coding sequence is TGTGCCAGCAGCTTAGGGGGTAACAGGGGAAACACCGGGGAGCTGTTTTTT. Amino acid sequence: CASSLGGNRGNTGELFF.